This T cell receptor beta chain is from a study of cytomegalovirus exposure and HLA in healthy donors. Study-wide results and caveats: TCR beta V- and J-gene trimming was later associated with a missense DCLRE1C variant. It was reported that TCR beta sequences correctly inferred the HLA-A and HLA-B alleles for most subjects. The authors later found TCR association rates varying by HLA locus, with DRB1 most and HLA-C fewest. Researchers reported from a later analysis that most CMV-associated TCR beta chains appeared HLA-restricted.

As regards this clone: Its antigen is currently unknown.

Trimming took 5 bases from V and 4 from J; bases not matched to a gene: 7. The germline V gene encodes CDR1 SGHVS and CDR2 FNYEAQ. This CDR3 comprises 14 residues. Amplification used 60 Vbeta primers and 13 Jbeta primers. TCRdb's copy holds only in-frame clones and misses some; the assay was immunoSEQ multiplex PCR. Of some 130,000 clones in the sample, roughly 72% were seen once. The source material was PBMCs. This rearrangement joins TRBV7-6 to TRBJ1-1, with 7 bases matching TRBD1. This receptor was obtained from a male donor in good health and CMV-seronegative. The CDR3 nucleotides are TGTGCCAGCAGCCCGGAGACAGGGCCCACTGAAGCTTTCTTT. Its translation is CASSPETGPTEAFF.